The 26 T cell receptor beta chains reported below all come from one sample, sequenced in a study of STAT3 mutations in large granular lymphocyte leukemia. Their antigens are not known. TCRdb's table, derived via immunoSEQ multiplex PCR, lists solely in-frame clones and lacks some. Found here are around 29,000 clones, roughly 86% of them singletons; the top ten hold roughly an eighth. Points from the study as a whole: In T-cell large granular lymphocyte leukemia, about half of patients showed multiple immunodominant subclonotypes.

Sequencing used peripheral blood mononuclear cells. These receptors all come from a man aged 55 to 69 with T-cell large granular lymphocyte leukemia. Some clones in this sample may be carry-over from other donors' samples.

This CDR3 is CASKGERNTEAFF. The CDR3 nucleotides read TGTGCCTCGAAGGGGGAGAGGAACACTGAAGCTTTCTTT. The V gene is TRBV30, the J gene TRBJ1-1; D is perhaps TRBD1 (6 bases). Germline-derived CDR1 and CDR2 are GTSNPN and SVGIG (reference sequence). The CDR3 totals 13 residues. Trimming removed 7 bases at V and 1 base at J, with 13 bases between. The whole variable domain, filled in from reference TRBV30 and TRBJ1-1, reads SQTIHQWPATLVQPVGSPLSLECTVEGTSNPNLYWYRQAAGRGLQLLFYSVGIGQISSEVPQNLSASRPQDRQFILSSKKLLLSDSGFYLCASKGERNTEAFFGQGTRLTVV.

The rearrangement joins TRBV19 to TRBJ1-1, with 7 nucleotides matching TRBD1. Germline CDR1 reads LNHDA; CDR2 reads SQIVND (reference sequence). V shed 5 bases and J 1 base; nucleotides not matched to a gene: 10. The CDR3 sequence is 16 residues long. The CDR3 loop reads CASSPWPGGSNTEAFF. CDR3 sequence (DNA): TGTGCCAGTAGTCCCTGGCCAGGGGGGTCGAACACTGAAGCTTTCTTT.

The chain employs TRBV29-1 and TRBJ2-5, with TRBD1 matching over 9 bases. Germline lookup yields CDR1 SQVTM and CDR2 ANQGSEA. V shed 5 bases and J 5 bases; nucleotides not matched to a gene: 6. This CDR3 region has 13 residues. The CDR3 region is CSVRDRARETQYF. The CDR3, as DNA: TGCAGCGTTCGGGACAGGGCCCGCGAGACCCAGTACTTC.

The gene calls are TRBV30 and TRBJ2-7; 8 positions agree with TRBD1. Losses at the gene ends were 3 bases for V and 11 bases for J; bases not matched to a gene: 18. Looked up from germline, CDR1 is GTSNPN and CDR2 is SVGIG (reference sequence). This CDR3 contains 15 residues. The CDR3 reads CAWSGQGNPTGREYF. Written as DNA, the CDR3 is TGTGCCTGGAGCGGACAGGGAAACCCTACTGGTAGGGAGTACTTC.

The CDR3 nucleotides are TGCGCCAGCAGCCTCTCCGGGACTAGCGGGAGGGCCGCGGGGTACGAGCAGTACTTC. This translates into CASSLSGTSGRAAGYEQYF. The V and J genes are TRBV5-1 and TRBJ2-7; 16 nucleotides align to TRBD2. The CDR3 is 19 residues long. Per the germline V gene, CDR1 is SGHRS and CDR2 is YFSETQ. V dropped 4 bases and J dropped 4; count of bases not matched to a gene: 14.

The table lists this clone with a count of one. The chain couples TRBV7-9 to TRBJ2-3; D is uncertain. Germline V lookup: CDR1 SEHNR, CDR2 FQNEAQ (reference sequence). The CDR3 consists of 13 residues. Trimming took off 7 bases at V and 0 bases at J, with 8 bases between the two ends. Written as DNA, the CDR3 is TGTGCCAGCACCACCCCAAGCACAGATACGCAGTATTTT. Amino acid sequence: CASTTPSTDTQYF. Full variable domain (remainder filled in from reference TRBV7-9 and TRBJ2-3): DTGVSQNPRHKITKRGQNVTFRCDPISEHNRLYWYRQTLGQGPEFLTYFQNEAQLEKSRLLSDRFSAERPKGSFSTLEIQRTEQGDSAMYLCASTTPSTDTQYFGPGTRLTVL.

The V call is TRBV5-1, the J call TRBJ1-4; D is perhaps TRBD1 (5 bases). The CDR3 totals 14 residues. Germline assignment: CDR1 SGHRS and CDR2 YFSETQ. Trimming stripped 1 base from V and 6 bases from J, with 10 bases between. The CDR3 loop reads CASSLLGVDEKLFF. CDR3 DNA sequence: TGCGCCAGCAGCTTGCTAGGGGTGGATGAAAAACTGTTTTTT.

The genes are TRBV4-2 and TRBJ2-3; D uncertain. The germline CDR1 and CDR2 sequences are LGHNA and YNFKEQ. The CDR3 has 14 amino acids. With 2 bases removed from V and 2 bases from J, the gap between germline ends came to 8 bases. CDR3 loop: CASSQSDNTDTQYF. The DNA of the CDR3 is TGTGCCAGCAGCCAATCCGATAACACAGATACGCAGTATTTT.

The chain joins TRBV4-3 to TRBJ1-2, with D perhaps matching TRBD1 (6 bases). Germline V gene sequence: CDR1 LGHNA, CDR2 YSLEER. The ends were cut back, 0 bases at V and 8 bases at J, with 16 bases in the middle. CDR3 length equals 15 residues. The CDR3 coding sequence is TGCGCCAGCAGCCAAGATCCGACAGGCCGAGCGGGCTACACCTTC. It codes for CASSQDPTGRAGYTF.

V gene TRBV7-2 combines with J gene TRBJ1-1; 9 nucleotides agree with TRBD1. CDR1 is SGHTA, CDR2 FQGNSA, per germline. The CDR3 runs 15 residues. V dropped 5 bases and J dropped 1; count of bases not matched to a gene: 5. This chain's CDR3 is CASSAYRGPNTEAFF. In DNA, the CDR3 is TGTGCCAGCAGCGCGTACAGGGGGCCGAACACTGAAGCTTTCTTT.

V gene TRBV5-1 combines with J gene TRBJ1-2; no clear D gene. The germline gives CDR1 SGHRS, CDR2 YFSETQ. This CDR3 has 13 residues. The V gene lost 3 bases and the J gene lost 2 bases, with 8 bases spanning the gap. The CDR3: CASSSDGNYGYTF. CDR3 bases: TGCGCCAGCAGCTCGGACGGAAACTATGGCTACACCTTC.

The CDR3 spells CASTLRRGTEAFF. The CDR3 nucleotides are TGTGCCAGCACCCTAAGGAGGGGCACTGAAGCTTTCTTT. The rearrangement links TRBV7-8 to TRBJ1-1; tentatively, D is TRBD1 (5 bases). V gave up 7 bases and J gave up 4 bases, with 13 bases separating them. CDR1 SGHVS and CDR2 FQNEAQ come from the germline V gene. The CDR3 extends over 13 amino acids.

The chain is built from TRBV6-5 and TRBJ1-2; the D gene is possibly TRBD1 (5 bases). The CDR3 consists of 13 residues. The V end lost 5 bases, the J end lost 4 bases, and 11 bases lay between the germline ends. The germline V gene has CDR1 MNHEY and CDR2 SVGAGI. CDR3: CASSTGRIYGYTF. The CDR3 nucleotides are TGTGCCAGCAGTACGGGACGGATCTATGGCTACACCTTC.

J is TRBJ2-7 and V is TRBV29-1, with D unclear. Germline V lookup: CDR1 SQVTM, CDR2 ANQGSEA. The CDR3 totals 11 residues. Trimming shortened V by 4 bases and J by 1 base, and 5 bases separated the two germline ends. The CDR3 DNA sequence: TGCAGCGTTGGCGCGTCCTACGAGCAGTACTTC. Translated, it gives CSVGASYEQYF.

A single count supports this clone. This chain joins TRBV19 and TRBJ2-3; D could derive from TRBD1 or TRBD2 (5 bases each). The V end lost 3 bases, the J end lost 3 bases, and 13 bases lay between the germline ends. The CDR3 totals 15 residues. CDR1 and CDR2 (germline): LNHDA, SQIVND (reference sequence). The CDR3 nucleotides are TGTGCCAGTAGTATCCTTAGCGCAGGGACAGATACGCAGTATTTT. The encoded protein is CASSILSAGTDTQYF.

CDR3 loop: CASSLFLADTQYF. CDR3 nucleotides: TGTGCCAGTAGCCTGTTTCTAGCTGATACGCAGTATTTT. The V gene is TRBV19, the J gene TRBJ2-3; a weak D match, TRBD2 (5 bases). Looked up from germline, CDR1 is LNHDA and CDR2 is SQIVND (reference sequence). The germline V and J ends were trimmed by 6 bases and 6 bases, with 13 bases remaining between them. The CDR3 has 13 residues.

The gene calls are TRBV25-1 and TRBJ2-7, with 9 bases identical to TRBD2. The V gene end was trimmed by 5 bases and the J gene end by 2 bases; junction bases not matched to a gene: 4. Germline CDR1 is MGHDK and CDR2 is SYGVNS. The CDR3 is 14 residues long. CDR3 DNA: TGTGCCAGCAGTCAACTAGCGGGTCCCTACGAGCAGTACTTC. Protein product: CASSQLAGPYEQYF.

CDR3: CASSQDGLSLSEQYF. The CDR3 coding sequence is TGTGCCAGCAGCCAAGATGGTCTCTCTCTAAGCGAGCAGTACTTC. The J gene is TRBJ2-7, the V gene TRBV4-2; D is undetermined. V was pared by 0 bases and J by 6 bases, with 15 bases between. The CDR3 is 15 amino acids. CDR1 LGHNA and CDR2 YNFKEQ come from the germline V gene.

The V gene is TRBV5-1, the J gene TRBJ2-5; 7 bases agree with TRBD2. The CDR3 runs 14 residues. Germline CDR1 and CDR2: SGHRS and YFSETQ. V dropped 1 base and J dropped 3; count of bases not matched to a gene: 3. CDR3 coding DNA: TGCGCCAGCAGCTTGATGAGCGGGGAAGAGACCCAGTACTTC. Translating it yields CASSLMSGEETQYF.

This clone was observed a single time. The CDR3 loop is CASSLDRGVNTGELFF. CDR3 coding DNA: TGTGCCAGCAGCTTAGACCGGGGGGTGAACACCGGGGAGCTGTTTTTT. The chain joins TRBV13 to TRBJ2-2, with 7 bases fitting TRBD2. Germline V lookup: CDR1 PRHDT, CDR2 FYEKMQ (reference sequence). Germline trimming cut 1 base from V and 1 base from J; bases unmatched to any gene: 3. The CDR3 length is 16 residues.

The V gene is TRBV5-1, the J gene TRBJ2-5; unclear D gene. The germline V gene encodes CDR1 SGHRS and CDR2 YFSETQ. The V end was cut by 4 bases, the J end by 1 base, with 8 bases between. The CDR3 loop spans 13 amino acids. The chain's CDR3 is CASSPRPQETQYF. The CDR3 DNA follows: TGCGCCAGCAGCCCCCGACCCCAAGAGACCCAGTACTTC.

The gene calls are TRBV7-3 and TRBJ2-5; TRBD1 matches at 8 bases. The germline CDR1 and CDR2 sequences are SGHTA and FQGTGA. This CDR3 has 13 amino acids. With V trimmed by 5 bases and J by 7 bases, 6 bases remained unmatched. Here the CDR3 reads CASSRTGPGTQYF. The CDR3 nucleotides read TGTGCCAGCAGCCGGACAGGGCCAGGGACCCAGTACTTC.

The rearrangement uses TRBV11-2 and TRBJ1-5; D is undetermined. Germline assignment: CDR1 SGHAT and CDR2 FQNNGV. With 2 bases removed from V and 5 bases from J, the gap between germline ends came to 7 bases. The CDR3 is made up of 13 amino acids. The CDR3, as DNA: TGTGCCAGCAGCTTACAATCCCATCAGCCCCAGCATTTT. This encodes CASSLQSHQPQHF.

The chain combines TRBV7-2 with TRBJ2-5, with 7 bases aligning to TRBD2. Germline loops: CDR1 SGHTA, CDR2 FQGNSA. The CDR3 sequence is 15 residues long. J was trimmed by 5 bases and V by 5 bases; bases with no gene match: 11. CDR3 protein: CASSDRGRAEETQYF. DNA of the CDR3: TGTGCCAGCAGCGATCGGGGGAGGGCCGAGGAGACCCAGTACTTC.

The genes are TRBV18 and TRBJ1-5; 7 bases match TRBD1. V lost 6 bases, J lost 7 bases, and 9 bases stayed unmatched. CDR3 length: 14 amino acids. The germline V gene has CDR1 KGHSH and CDR2 LQKENI. For the CDR3, the DNA is TGTGCCAGCTCCACTTCAGGGGGTGGACAGCCCCAGCATTTT. It encodes CASSTSGGGQPQHF.

A few counts support this clone. J is TRBJ1-6 and V is TRBV7-9; D not resolved. This CDR3 spans 15 amino acids. Germline V lookup: CDR1 SEHNR, CDR2 FQNEAQ (reference sequence). V lost 0 bases, J lost 5 bases, and 8 bases lay in between. DNA of the CDR3: TGTGCCAGCAGCTTAGCCCCTGTCGATAATTCACCCCTCCACTTT. Its translation is CASSLAPVDNSPLHF.